The present T cell receptor (beta chain) was sequenced within a study of monozygotic twins with inflammatory bowel disease. In regard to this clonotype: As yet, its antigen is unknown.

Germline V gene sequence: CDR1 GTSNPN, CDR2 SVGIG (reference sequence). The CDR3 length is 13 residues. Reanalyzing the 5' RACE reads, TCRdb keeps one entry per CDR3 protein, without DNA. The sample totals approximately 400,000 distinct CDR3 sequences. Overall study findings and caveats: Diversity of TCRbeta measured by inverse Simpson was lower in IBD patients than in healthy co-twins. In patient repertoires, differing immunosuppressive treatments may have added some variability. Researchers report that IBD patients shared fewer clonotypes with others than healthy twins, especially amid disease activity. Individual T cell subtypes were not distinguishable.

The sequence was obtained from a human donor with ulcerative colitis or Crohn's disease, or a healthy co-twin of an affected twin (not recorded which). The chain joins TRBV30 to TRBJ2-7; TCRdb returns TRBD1, unconfirmable since there is no DNA. Material for sequencing was blood. The CDR3 is CACRDRISYEQYF. The complete variable domain, with remaining parts taken from reference TRBV30 and TRBJ2-7, reads SQTIHQWPATLVQPVGSPLSLECTVEGTSNPNLYWYRQAAGRGLQLLFYSVGIGQISSEVPQNLSASRPQDRQFILSSKKLLLSDSGFYLCACRDRISYEQYFGPGTRLTVT.